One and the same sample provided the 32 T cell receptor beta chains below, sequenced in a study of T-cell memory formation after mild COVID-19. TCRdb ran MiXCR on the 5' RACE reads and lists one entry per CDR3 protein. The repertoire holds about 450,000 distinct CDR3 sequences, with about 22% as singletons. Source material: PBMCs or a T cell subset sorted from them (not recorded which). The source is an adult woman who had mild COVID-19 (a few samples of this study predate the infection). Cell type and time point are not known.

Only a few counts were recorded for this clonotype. In DNA, the CDR3 is TGTGCCAGCAGTGATCGCGGGGACTTTCAAGAGACCCAGTACTTC. Amino acids: CASSDRGDFQETQYF. This chain uses TRBV25-1 with TRBJ2-5; D is possibly TRBD2 (6 bases). V lost 3 bases and J lost 2, with 13 bases in between. The CDR3 consists of 15 residues. Germline CDR1 MGHDK, CDR2 SYGVNS. Full variable domain (remainder filled in from reference TRBV25-1 and TRBJ2-5): EADIYQTPRYLVIGTGKKITLECSQTMGHDKMYWYQQDPGMELHLIHYSYGVNSTEKGDLSSESTVSRIRTEHFPLTLESARPSHTSQYLCASSDRGDFQETQYFGPGTRLLVL.

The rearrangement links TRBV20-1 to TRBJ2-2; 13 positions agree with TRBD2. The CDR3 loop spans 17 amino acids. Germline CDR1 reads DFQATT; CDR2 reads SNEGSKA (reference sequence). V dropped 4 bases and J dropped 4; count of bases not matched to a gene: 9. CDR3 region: CSAKPLLAGGPTGELFF. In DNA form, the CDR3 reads TGCAGTGCTAAACCTTTACTAGCGGGGGGGCCCACCGGGGAGCTGTTTTTT.

The DNA of the CDR3 is TGTGCCAGCAGTCCCCGTCGGCCCGGGGAGACCCAGTACTTC. It specifies CASSPRRPGETQYF. V is TRBV27 and J is TRBJ2-5, with D unresolved. Deletions cut 5 bases from V and 5 bases from J, with 15 bases between. The CDR3 length is 14 residues. Germline assignment: CDR1 MNHEY and CDR2 SMNVEV (reference sequence).

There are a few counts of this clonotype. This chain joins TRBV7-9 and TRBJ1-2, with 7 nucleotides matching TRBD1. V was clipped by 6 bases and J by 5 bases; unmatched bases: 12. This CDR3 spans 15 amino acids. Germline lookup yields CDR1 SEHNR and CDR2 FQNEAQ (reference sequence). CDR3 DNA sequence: TGTGCCAGCAGTCGAGCGTTGACAGGGCGTTATGGCTACACCTTC. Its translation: CASSRALTGRYGYTF.

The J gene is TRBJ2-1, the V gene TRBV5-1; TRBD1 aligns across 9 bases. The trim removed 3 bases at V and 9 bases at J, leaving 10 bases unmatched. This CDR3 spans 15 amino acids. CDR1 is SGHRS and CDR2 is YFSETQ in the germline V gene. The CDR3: CASSYRDRDGSEQFF. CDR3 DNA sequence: TGCGCCAGCAGCTACCGGGACAGGGATGGTAGTGAGCAGTTCTTC.

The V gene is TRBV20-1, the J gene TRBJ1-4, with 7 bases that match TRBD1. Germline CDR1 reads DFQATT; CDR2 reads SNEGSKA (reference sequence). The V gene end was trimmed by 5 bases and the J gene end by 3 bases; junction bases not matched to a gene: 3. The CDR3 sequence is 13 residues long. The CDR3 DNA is TGCAGTGCTCTGACAGGGTCTAATGAAAAACTGTTTTTT. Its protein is CSALTGSNEKLFF.

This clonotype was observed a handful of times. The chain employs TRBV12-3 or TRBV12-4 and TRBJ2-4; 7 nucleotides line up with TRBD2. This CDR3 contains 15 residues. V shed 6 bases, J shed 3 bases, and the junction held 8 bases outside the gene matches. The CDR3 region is CASRHSGGVKNIQYF. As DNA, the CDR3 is TGTGCCAGCAGACATTCGGGGGGAGTCAAAAACATTCAGTACTTC.

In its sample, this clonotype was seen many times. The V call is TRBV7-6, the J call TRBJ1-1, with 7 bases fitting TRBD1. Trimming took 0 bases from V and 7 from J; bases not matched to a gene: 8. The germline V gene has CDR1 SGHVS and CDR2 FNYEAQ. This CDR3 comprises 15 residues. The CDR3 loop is CASSLAPGTADEAFF. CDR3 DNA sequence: TGTGCCAGCAGCTTAGCGCCCGGGACAGCTGATGAAGCTTTCTTT. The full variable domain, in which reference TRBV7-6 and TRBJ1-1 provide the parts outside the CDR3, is GAGVSQSPRYKVTKRGQDVALRCDPISGHVSLYWYRQALGQGPEFLTYFNYEAQQDKSGLPNDRFSAERPEGSISTLTIQRTEQRDSAMYRCASSLAPGTADEAFFGQGTRLTVV.

CDR3 protein: CASSRTSGYSTDTQYF. CDR3 DNA sequence: TGCGCCAGCAGTCGGACTAGCGGATATAGCACAGATACGCAGTATTTT. The chain uses TRBV5-1 and TRBJ2-3; TRBD2 agrees at 10 bases. Trimming cost V 5 bases and J 0 bases; bases outside gene matches: 6. The CDR3 extends over 16 amino acids. From germline, CDR1 is SGHRS and CDR2 YFSETQ.

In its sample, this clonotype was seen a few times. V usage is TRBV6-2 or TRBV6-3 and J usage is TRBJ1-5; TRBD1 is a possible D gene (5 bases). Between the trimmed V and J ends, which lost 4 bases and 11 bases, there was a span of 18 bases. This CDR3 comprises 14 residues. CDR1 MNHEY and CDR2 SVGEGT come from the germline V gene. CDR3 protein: CASSSPGRTKSQHF. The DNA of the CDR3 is TGTGCCAGCAGTTCCCCGGGACGGACTAAGTCCCAGCATTTT.

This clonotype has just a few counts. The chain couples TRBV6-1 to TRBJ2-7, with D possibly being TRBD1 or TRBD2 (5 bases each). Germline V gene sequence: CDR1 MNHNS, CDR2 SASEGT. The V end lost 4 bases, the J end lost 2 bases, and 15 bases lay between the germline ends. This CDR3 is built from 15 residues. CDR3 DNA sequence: TGTGCCAGCAGTGCGGTTTCAGGGAGCCCCTACGAGCAGTACTTC. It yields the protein CASSAVSGSPYEQYF.

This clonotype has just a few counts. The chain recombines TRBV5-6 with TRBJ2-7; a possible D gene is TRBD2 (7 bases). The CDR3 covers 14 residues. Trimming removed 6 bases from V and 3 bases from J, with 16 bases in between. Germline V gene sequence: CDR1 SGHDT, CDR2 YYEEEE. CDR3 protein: CASTGGQVFYEQYF. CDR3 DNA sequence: TGTGCCAGCACCGGGGGGCAGGTTTTCTACGAGCAGTACTTC.

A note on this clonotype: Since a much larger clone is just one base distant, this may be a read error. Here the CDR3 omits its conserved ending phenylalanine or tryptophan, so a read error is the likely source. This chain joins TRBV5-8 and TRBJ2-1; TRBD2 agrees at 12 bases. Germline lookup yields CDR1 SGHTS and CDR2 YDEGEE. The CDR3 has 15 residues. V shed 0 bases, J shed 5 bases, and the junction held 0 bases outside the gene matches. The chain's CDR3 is CASSLGLAGDNEQFL. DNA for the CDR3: TGTGCCAGCAGCTTGGGACTAGCGGGGGACAATGAGCAGTTCTTA.

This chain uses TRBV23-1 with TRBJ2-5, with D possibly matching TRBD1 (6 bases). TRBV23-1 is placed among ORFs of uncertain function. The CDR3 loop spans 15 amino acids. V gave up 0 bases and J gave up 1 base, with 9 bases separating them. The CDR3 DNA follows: TGCGCCAGCAGTCAATCGAGGGGGTGCCAAGAGACCCAGTACTTC. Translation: CASSQSRGCQETQYF.

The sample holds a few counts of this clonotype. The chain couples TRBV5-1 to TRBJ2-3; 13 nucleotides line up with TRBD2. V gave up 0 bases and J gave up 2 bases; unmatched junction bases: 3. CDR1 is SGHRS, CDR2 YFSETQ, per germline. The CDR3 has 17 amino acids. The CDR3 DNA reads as TGCGCCAGCAGCTTGGCGACTAGCGGGGGGATCACAGATACGCAGTATTTT. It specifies CASSLATSGGITDTQYF.

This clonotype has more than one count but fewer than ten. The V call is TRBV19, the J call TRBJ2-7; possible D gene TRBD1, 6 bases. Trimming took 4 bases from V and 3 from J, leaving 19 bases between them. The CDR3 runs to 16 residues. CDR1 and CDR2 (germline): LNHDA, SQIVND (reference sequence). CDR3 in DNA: TGTGCCAGTAGTAGGAAAACGACAGGTACTCACTACGAGCAGTACTTC. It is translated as CASSRKTTGTHYEQYF.

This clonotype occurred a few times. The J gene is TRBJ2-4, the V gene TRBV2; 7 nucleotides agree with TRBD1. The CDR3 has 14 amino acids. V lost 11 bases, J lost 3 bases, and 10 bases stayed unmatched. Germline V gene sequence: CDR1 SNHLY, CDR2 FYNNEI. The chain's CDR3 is CASQRQGSKNIQYF. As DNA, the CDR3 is TGTGCCTCCCAGAGACAGGGCAGCAAAAACATTCAGTACTTC.

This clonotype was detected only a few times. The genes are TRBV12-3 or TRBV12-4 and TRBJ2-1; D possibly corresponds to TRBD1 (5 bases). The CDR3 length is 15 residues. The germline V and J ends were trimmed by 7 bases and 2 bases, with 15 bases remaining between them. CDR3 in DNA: TGTGCCAGCACAACTCAGGGTAACACCTACAATGAGCAGTTCTTC. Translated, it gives CASTTQGNTYNEQFF.

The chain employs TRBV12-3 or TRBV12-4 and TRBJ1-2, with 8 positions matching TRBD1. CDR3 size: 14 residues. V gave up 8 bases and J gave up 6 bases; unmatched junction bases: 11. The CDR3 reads CASHPSGGANGYTF. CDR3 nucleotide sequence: TGTGCCAGCCACCCGTCAGGGGGCGCGAATGGCTACACCTTC.

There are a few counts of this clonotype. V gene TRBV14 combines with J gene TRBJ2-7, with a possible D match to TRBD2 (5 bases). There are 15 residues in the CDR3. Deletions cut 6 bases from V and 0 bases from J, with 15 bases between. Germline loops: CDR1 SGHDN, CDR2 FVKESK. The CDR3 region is CASSPRSGFSYEQYF. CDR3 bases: TGTGCCAGCAGTCCAAGAAGCGGTTTCTCCTACGAGCAGTACTTC.

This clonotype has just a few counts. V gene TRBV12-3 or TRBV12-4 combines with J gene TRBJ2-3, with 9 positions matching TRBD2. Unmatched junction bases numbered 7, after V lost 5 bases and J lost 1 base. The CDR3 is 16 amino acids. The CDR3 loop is CASSVSASGGTDTQYF. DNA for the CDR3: TGTGCCAGCAGTGTCTCCGCTAGCGGGGGCACAGATACGCAGTATTTT.

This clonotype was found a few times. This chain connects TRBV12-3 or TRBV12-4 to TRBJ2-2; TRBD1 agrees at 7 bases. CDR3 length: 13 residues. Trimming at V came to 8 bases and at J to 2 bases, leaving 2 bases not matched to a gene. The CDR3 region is CASDRANTGELFF. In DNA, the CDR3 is TGTGCCAGCGACAGGGCTAACACCGGGGAGCTGTTTTTT.

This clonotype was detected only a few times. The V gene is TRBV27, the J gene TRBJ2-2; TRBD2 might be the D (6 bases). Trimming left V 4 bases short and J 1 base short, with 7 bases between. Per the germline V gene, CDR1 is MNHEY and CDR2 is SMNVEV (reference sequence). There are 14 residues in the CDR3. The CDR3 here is CASSWDLNTGELFF. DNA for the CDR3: TGTGCCAGCAGTTGGGACTTGAACACCGGGGAGCTGTTTTTT.

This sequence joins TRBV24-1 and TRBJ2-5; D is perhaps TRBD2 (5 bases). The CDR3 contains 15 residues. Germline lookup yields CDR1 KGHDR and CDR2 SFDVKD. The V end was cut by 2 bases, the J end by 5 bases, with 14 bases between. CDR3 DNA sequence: TGTGCCACCAGTGATTCATCGGGCGGGCTGGAGACCCAGTACTTC. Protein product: CATSDSSGGLETQYF.

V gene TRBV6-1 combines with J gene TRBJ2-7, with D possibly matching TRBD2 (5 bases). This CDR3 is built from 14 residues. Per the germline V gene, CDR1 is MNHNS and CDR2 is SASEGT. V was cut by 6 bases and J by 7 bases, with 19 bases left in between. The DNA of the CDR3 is TGTGCCAGCAGAGACATTTATCCCTCGGGGGAGCAGTACTTC. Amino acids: CASRDIYPSGEQYF.

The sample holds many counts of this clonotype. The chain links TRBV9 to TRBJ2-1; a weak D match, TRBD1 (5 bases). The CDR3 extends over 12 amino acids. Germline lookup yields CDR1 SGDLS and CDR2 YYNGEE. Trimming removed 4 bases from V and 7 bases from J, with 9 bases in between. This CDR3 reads CASSIRDNEQFF. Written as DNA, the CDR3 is TGTGCCAGCAGCATCAGGGATAATGAGCAGTTCTTC.

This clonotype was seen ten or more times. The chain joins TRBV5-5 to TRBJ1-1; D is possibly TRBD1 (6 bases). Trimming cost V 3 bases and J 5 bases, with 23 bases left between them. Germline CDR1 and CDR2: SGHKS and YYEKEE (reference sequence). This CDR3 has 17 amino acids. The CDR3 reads CASSSAGGRGRETEAFF. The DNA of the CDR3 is TGTGCCAGCAGCTCGGCGGGCGGGAGGGGGAGGGAAACTGAAGCTTTCTTT.

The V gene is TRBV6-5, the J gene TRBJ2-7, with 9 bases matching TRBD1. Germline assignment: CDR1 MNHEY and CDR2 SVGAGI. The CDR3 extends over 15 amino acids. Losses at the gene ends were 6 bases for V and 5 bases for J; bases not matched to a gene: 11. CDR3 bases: TGTGCCAGCAGCGAGCCCGGGACAGGGCGCGACGAGCAGTACTTC. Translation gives CASSEPGTGRDEQYF.

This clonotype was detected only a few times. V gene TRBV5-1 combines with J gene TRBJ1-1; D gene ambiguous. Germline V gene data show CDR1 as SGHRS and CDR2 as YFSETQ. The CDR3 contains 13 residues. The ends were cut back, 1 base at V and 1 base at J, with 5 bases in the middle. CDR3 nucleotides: TGCGCCAGCAGCTTGATCTCGAACACTGAAGCTTTCTTT. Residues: CASSLISNTEAFF.

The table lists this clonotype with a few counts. The CDR3 bases are TGTGCCAGCAGCTTATCTTTCGCACCCGCAGATACGCAGTATTTT. Translating it yields CASSLSFAPADTQYF. This rearrangement joins TRBV7-8 to TRBJ2-3; D remains ambiguous. The CDR3 loop spans 15 amino acids. The germline V gene encodes CDR1 SGHVS and CDR2 FQNEAQ. Trimming removed 2 bases at V and 4 bases at J, with 13 bases between.

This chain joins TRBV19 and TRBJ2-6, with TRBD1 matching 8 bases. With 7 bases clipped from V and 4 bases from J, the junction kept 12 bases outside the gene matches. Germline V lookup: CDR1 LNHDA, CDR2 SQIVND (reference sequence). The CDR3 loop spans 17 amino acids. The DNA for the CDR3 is TGTGCCAGTACCCCCAGACAGGGGCTTGAGGGGGCCAACGTCCTGACTTTC. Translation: CASTPRQGLEGANVLTF.

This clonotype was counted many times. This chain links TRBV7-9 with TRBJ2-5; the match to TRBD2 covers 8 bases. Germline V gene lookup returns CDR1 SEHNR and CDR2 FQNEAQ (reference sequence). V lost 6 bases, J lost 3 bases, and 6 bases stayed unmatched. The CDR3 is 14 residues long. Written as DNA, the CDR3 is TGTGCCAGCAGTCTCGGACTAGCCGAAGAGACCCAGTACTTC. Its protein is CASSLGLAEETQYF.